This T cell receptor beta chain was sequenced in a study of molecular identifiers for immune sequencing clone quantification. Looking at the study overall: Replicate experiments took RNA from about 21,000 or 97,000 naive CD8 cells, divided it five ways and sequenced four.

General observations from the study: Whereas naive cells kept under 1% of molecules in clones above 20 RNA copies, such clones held over 97% in effectors.

Libraries of naive CD8 cells were prepared from roughly 18,000 to 920,000 sorted cells using 10%, 30% or 50% RNA. Researchers sorted naive CD8 T cells as cells that were CD8+CD4-CCR7+CD45RA+. This CDR3 is 14 amino acids long. Per the germline V gene, CDR1 is LGHNA and CDR2 is YSLEER. TCRdb fed the PCR reads into MiXCR, producing one record per CDR3 protein. The sample has fewer than 8,500 distinct CDR3 sequences, just under 35% seen once. This clonotype was counted once. Its antigen is unidentified. The receptor's source is a human donor in good health. Some libraries in this study had Jurkat cell RNA spiked in. The chain joins TRBV4-3 to TRBJ2-7; possibly TRBD1 for D (6 bases). The DNA end is a closer match to TRBJ2-1, so the J assignment may be wrong. The sequencing input was naive CD8+ T cells from blood, with Jurkat cell RNA spiked in. Subset reported: FACS-sorted CD8+CD4-CCR7+CD45RA+ naive T cells. The CDR3 is CASSQDRSGAEQFF. The DNA for the CDR3 is TGCGCCAGCAGCCAAGATAGGTCAGGGGCAGAGCAGTTCTTC.